The 18 T cell receptor beta chains presented below share a single source sample, sequenced in a study of blood T cell repertoires in COVID-19. Repertoires were generated with immunoSEQ multiplex PCR, while TCRdb's copy carries only in-frame clones and drops some. The data hold roughly 220,000 clones, with 80% observed a single time. The sequenced sample consisted of PBMCs or T cells enriched from blood (not recorded which). The receptors stem from a man aged 25-45 years with acute COVID-19.

The chain combines TRBV29-1 with TRBJ2-2; D possibly corresponds to TRBD1 (5 bases). CDR1 is SQVTM and CDR2 is ANQGSEA in the germline V gene. CDR3 length equals 14 residues. The V gene lost 3 bases and the J gene lost 1 base, with 9 bases spanning the gap. In nucleotides, the CDR3 is TGCAGCGTTGATCCAGGGATGAACACCGGGGAGCTGTTTTTT. Translation: CSVDPGMNTGELFF.

The rearrangement links TRBV5-4 to TRBJ2-2; TRBD2 matches at 8 bases. CDR1 and CDR2 from the germline V gene are SGHNT and YYREEE (reference sequence). The CDR3 is made up of 15 amino acids. The ends lost 2 bases at V and 6 bases at J; junction bases unmatched: 6. The CDR3 nucleotides read TGTGCCAGCAGCTTTTCGGCGGGGGGCTCCGGGGAGCTGTTTTTT. It is translated as CASSFSAGGSGELFF.

This clone was picked up one time. The chain joins TRBV18 to TRBJ2-3; 7 bases line up with TRBD1. This CDR3 spans 14 amino acids. The germline gives CDR1 KGHSH, CDR2 LQKENI. The V segment lost 4 bases and the J segment 3 bases; nucleotides outside the gene matches: 4. The chain's CDR3 is CASSLDRVTDTQYF. CDR3 DNA: TGTGCCAGCTCACTCGACAGGGTTACAGATACGCAGTATTTT.

The chain employs TRBV7-2 and TRBJ1-1, with D possibly being TRBD1 (5 bases). Per germline, CDR1 SGHTA and CDR2 FQGNSA. With 6 bases removed from V and 6 bases from J, the gap between germline ends came to 20 bases. The CDR3 length is 15 residues. The CDR3 nucleotides are TGTGCCAGCAGTACTCGGCAGGGCGGGGGTGCTGAAGCTTTCTTT. Translated, it gives CASSTRQGGGAEAFF.

This chain connects TRBV18 to TRBJ1-1; 8 nucleotides agree with TRBD1. Losses at the gene ends were 3 bases for V and 1 base for J; bases not matched to a gene: 10. The CDR3 has 17 amino acids. Germline loops: CDR1 KGHSH, CDR2 LQKENI. DNA of the CDR3: TGTGCCAGCTCACCTCTCATGACAGGGGATAGGAACACTGAAGCTTTCTTT. Translation gives CASSPLMTGDRNTEAFF.

V usage is TRBV7-6 and J usage is TRBJ2-2; 15 bases match TRBD2. The CDR3 is 16 amino acids. The germline V gene encodes CDR1 SGHVS and CDR2 FNYEAQ. Losses at the gene ends were 5 bases for V and 6 bases for J; bases not matched to a gene: 4. CDR3 amino acids: CASSLGLAGGPGELFF. CDR3 in DNA: TGTGCCAGCAGCCTAGGACTAGCGGGGGGGCCCGGGGAGCTGTTTTTT.

In DNA, the CDR3 is TGTGCCAGCAGTGAATTGTTAGGGACAGGGCAGGATGAGCAGTTCTTC. It is translated as CASSELLGTGQDEQFF. The rearrangement joins TRBV2 to TRBJ2-1; 9 bases line up with TRBD1. The germline CDR1 and CDR2 sequences are SNHLY and FYNNEI. The CDR3 loop spans 16 amino acids. Trimming removed 2 bases from V and 8 bases from J; junction bases left unmatched: 10.

This clone was seen more than once but under ten times. V usage is TRBV7-6 and J usage is TRBJ1-2; 7 nucleotides line up with TRBD1. The CDR3 sequence is 15 residues long. The germline V gene encodes CDR1 SGHVS and CDR2 FNYEAQ. Trimming at V came to 4 bases and at J to 5 bases, leaving 10 bases not matched to a gene. CDR3 DNA sequence: TGTGCCAGCAGCTCGTCCCTAGGGGGCGCTTATGGCTACACCTTC. This codes for CASSSSLGGAYGYTF. Combining the CDR3 with reference TRBV7-6 and TRBJ1-2 gives the whole variable domain GAGVSQSPRYKVTKRGQDVALRCDPISGHVSLYWYRQALGQGPEFLTYFNYEAQQDKSGLPNDRFSAERPEGSISTLTIQRTEQRDSAMYRCASSSSLGGAYGYTFGSGTRLTVV.

This clone was detected only a few times. The V and J genes are TRBV29-1 and TRBJ1-3; no clear D. The CDR3 has 11 residues. Trimming took off 3 bases at V and 4 bases at J, with 4 bases between the two ends. CDR1 is SQVTM and CDR2 is ANQGSEA in the germline V gene. CDR3 sequence: CSVDRGNTIYF. The CDR3 DNA is TGCAGCGTTGACAGGGGAAACACCATATATTTT.

The chain uses TRBV19 and TRBJ2-3, with TRBD2 identical over 8 bases. CDR1 is LNHDA and CDR2 is SQIVND in the germline V gene (reference sequence). The CDR3 totals 17 residues. V was pared by 0 bases and J by 0 bases, with 5 bases of the junction left unmatched. The CDR3 sequence is CASSIDVAGRSTDTQYF. DNA of the CDR3: TGTGCCAGTAGTATAGATGTAGCGGGGAGAAGCACAGATACGCAGTATTTT.

The chain combines TRBV6-1 with TRBJ1-1; possible D gene TRBD1, 5 bases. The CDR3 has 14 amino acids. V lost 0 bases, J lost 6 bases, and 11 bases lay in between. CDR1 is MNHNS and CDR2 is SASEGT in the germline V gene. The DNA for the CDR3 is TGTGCCAGCAGTGAAGCGGGAGGGGCGGCTGAAGCTTTCTTT. Amino acids: CASSEAGGAAEAFF.

The V and J genes are TRBV11-3 and TRBJ1-3; D not certain. V lost 3 bases, J lost 0 bases, and 3 bases lay in between. This CDR3 is 13 amino acids long. The germline V gene encodes CDR1 SGHNT and CDR2 YENEEA. CDR3 DNA sequence: TGTGCCAGCAGCTTTAACTCTGGAAACACCATATATTTT. Protein: CASSFNSGNTIYF.

The CDR3 protein is CASSSTDNSPLHF. Written as DNA, the CDR3 is TGCGCCAGCAGCTCGACAGATAATTCACCCCTCCACTTT. V usage is TRBV5-1 and J usage is TRBJ1-6, with D possibly matching TRBD1 (5 bases). The CDR3 totals 13 residues. Germline lookup yields CDR1 SGHRS and CDR2 YFSETQ. Trimming pared 3 bases from V and 5 bases from J, leaving 6 bases between.

This chain connects TRBV5-4 to TRBJ2-7; 7 nucleotides align to TRBD1. Germline V gene sequence: CDR1 SGHNT, CDR2 YYREEE (reference sequence). J lost 6 bases, V lost 2 bases, and 8 bases had no gene match. The CDR3 consists of 14 residues. CDR3 protein: CASSFGLDRSEQYF. For the CDR3, the DNA is TGTGCCAGCAGCTTCGGCCTGGACAGGAGCGAGCAGTACTTC.

The J gene is TRBJ2-2, the V gene TRBV4-2, with D tentatively TRBD1 (5 bases). This CDR3 has 17 amino acids. Germline lookup yields CDR1 LGHNA and CDR2 YNFKEQ. Trimming took off 0 bases at V and 3 bases at J, with 14 bases between the two ends. CDR3 protein: CASSQDRVGLDTGELFF. The CDR3 nucleotides are TGTGCCAGCAGCCAAGACCGGGTGGGGCTGGACACCGGGGAGCTGTTTTTT.

In this sample, this clone turned up a few times. This chain connects TRBV25-1 to TRBJ1-2; D is possibly TRBD1 (6 bases). V lost 10 bases to trimming and J lost 6 bases, with 15 bases between them. CDR1 MGHDK and CDR2 SYGVNS come from the germline V gene. This CDR3 is 12 amino acids long. CDR3: CATYQGQHGYTF. CDR3 nucleotide sequence: TGTGCCACTTACCAAGGACAGCATGGCTACACCTTC.

The CDR3 is CASSGILQDRVVNYGYTF. CDR3 DNA sequence: TGTGCCAGCAGCGGGATCCTCCAGGACAGGGTAGTCAACTATGGCTACACCTTC. The chain carries TRBV5-5 and TRBJ1-2; the match to TRBD1 covers 8 bases. V lost 4 bases to trimming and J lost 2 bases; unmatched junction nucleotides: 16. This CDR3 region has 18 residues. The V gene's germline CDR1 is SGHKS and CDR2 YYEKEE (reference sequence).

The CDR3 sequence: CASSLGGPNNEQFF. The CDR3 DNA is TGCGCCAGCAGCCTCGGGGGGCCAAACAATGAGCAGTTCTTC. The chain couples TRBV5-1 to TRBJ2-1, with a tentative D call TRBD2 (7 bases). CDR1 and CDR2 from the germline V gene are SGHRS and YFSETQ. The CDR3 consists of 14 residues. Trimming cost V 4 bases and J 5 bases, with 13 bases left between them.